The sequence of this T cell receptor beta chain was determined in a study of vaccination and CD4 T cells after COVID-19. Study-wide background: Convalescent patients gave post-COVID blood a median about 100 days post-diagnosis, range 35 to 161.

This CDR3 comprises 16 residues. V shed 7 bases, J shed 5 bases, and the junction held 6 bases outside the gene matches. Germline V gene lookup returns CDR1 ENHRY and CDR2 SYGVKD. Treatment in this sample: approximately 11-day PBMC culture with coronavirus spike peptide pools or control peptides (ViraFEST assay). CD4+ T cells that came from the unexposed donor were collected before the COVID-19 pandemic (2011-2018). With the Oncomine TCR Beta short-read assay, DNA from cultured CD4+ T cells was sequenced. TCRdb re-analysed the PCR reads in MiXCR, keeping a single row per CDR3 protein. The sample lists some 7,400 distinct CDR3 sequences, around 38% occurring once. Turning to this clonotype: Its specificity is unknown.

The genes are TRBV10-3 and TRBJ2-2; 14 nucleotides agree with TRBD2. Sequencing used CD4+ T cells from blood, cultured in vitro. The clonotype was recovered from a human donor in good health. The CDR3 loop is CAITGLAGGRTGELFF. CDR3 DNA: TGTGCCATCACCGGACTAGCGGGGGGAAGGACCGGGGAGCTGTTTTTT.